Shown below are 27 T cell receptor beta chains from a single sample sequenced in a study of T cell responses to AZD1222 COVID-19 vaccine (dated by TCRdb to about 2021). Receptor amplification or capture employed the immunoSEQ multiplex PCR assay. Not all clones reach the TCRdb copy of this immuneACCESS table, which keeps in-frame sequences only. Checked studies attribute under half of the gap to unresolved V genes and leave the rest unexplained. Present in this sample are around 120,000 clones, just over 85% of which were seen just once. The ten largest clones represent about 7.8% of the sample. Explained via the paper, the time point label denotes: baseline before first vaccination. The specimen was peripheral blood, collected on day 0 of AZD1222 vaccination. These receptors came from an adult in good health.

V is TRBV18 and J is TRBJ2-1; 11 bases are shared with TRBD2. V dropped 3 bases and J dropped 3; count of bases not matched to a gene: 4. CDR3 length: 16 amino acids. Germline V gives CDR1 KGHSH, CDR2 LQKENI. The CDR3 region has the DNA TGTGCCAGCTCACCCTTAGGGACTAGCGGCTACAATGAGCAGTTCTTC. Translated, it gives CASSPLGTSGYNEQFF.

The chain couples TRBV19 to TRBJ2-7, with TRBD2 matching 9 bases. CDR3 length: 15 amino acids. V lost 2 bases, J lost 3 bases, and 5 bases stayed unmatched. Germline CDR1 reads LNHDA; CDR2 reads SQIVND (reference sequence). The CDR3 DNA is TGTGCCAGTAGTATAACGGCGGGAGGGCTCTACGAGCAGTACTTC. Its protein product is CASSITAGGLYEQYF.

This clone was recorded a few times. The rearrangement links TRBV10-3 to TRBJ2-2; TRBD1 agrees at 8 bases. Trimming at V came to 3 bases and at J to 1 base, leaving 4 bases not matched to a gene. The CDR3 spans 16 residues. Germline V gene sequence: CDR1 ENHRY, CDR2 SYGVKD. The CDR3: CAISDRGTGNTGELFF. The CDR3 bases are TGTGCCATCAGTGACCGGGGGACAGGGAACACCGGGGAGCTGTTTTTT.

This chain links TRBV2 with TRBJ1-5, with D perhaps matching TRBD1 (6 bases). V lost 7 bases and J 7 bases, leaving 14 bases between the germline ends. The CDR3 is made up of 13 amino acids. Germline V gives CDR1 SNHLY, CDR2 FYNNEI. The chain's CDR3 is CASTRGRGQPQHF. CDR3 nucleotides: TGTGCCAGCACCCGCGGGAGGGGGCAGCCCCAGCATTTT.

The V and J genes are TRBV28 and TRBJ1-6; tentative D call: TRBD1 (5 bases). Germline loops: CDR1 MDHEN, CDR2 SYDVKM. Trimming shortened V by 7 bases and J by 7 bases, and 14 bases separated the two germline ends. The CDR3 totals 14 residues. CDR3 loop: CASNRSGANSPLHF. The CDR3, as DNA: TGTGCCAGCAACCGAAGTGGGGCCAATTCACCCCTCCACTTT.

The chain combines TRBV27 with TRBJ1-4; a possible D gene is TRBD1 (5 bases). The CDR3 covers 14 residues. Trimming stripped 3 bases from V and 7 bases from J, with 12 bases between. Germline V lookup: CDR1 MNHEY, CDR2 SMNVEV (reference sequence). The chain's CDR3 is CASSFWAGSEKLFF. For the CDR3, the DNA is TGTGCCAGCAGTTTCTGGGCAGGGAGTGAAAAACTGTTTTTT.

V is TRBV7-3 and J is TRBJ2-1, with D possibly TRBD2 on 6 matching bases. Trimming stripped 5 bases from V and 5 bases from J, with 13 bases between. The CDR3 is 14 amino acids. Germline loops: CDR1 SGHTA, CDR2 FQGTGA. The DNA for the CDR3 is TGTGCCAGCAGCCTGCGGGATACAGACAATGAGCAGTTCTTC. This translates into CASSLRDTDNEQFF.

The V gene is TRBV7-9, the J gene TRBJ2-2; 11 positions agree with TRBD2. Germline values: CDR1 SEHNR, CDR2 FQNEAQ (reference sequence). The CDR3 loop spans 15 amino acids. The CDR3 here is CVGLAGGFDTGELFF. The CDR3 DNA reads as TGTGTGGGCCTAGCGGGGGGCTTCGACACCGGGGAGCTGTTTTTT. Full variable domain (rest looked up from reference TRBV7-9 and TRBJ2-2): DTGVSQNPRHKITKRGQNVTFRCDPISEHNRLYWYRQTLGQGPEFLTYFQNEAQLEKSRLLSDRFSAERPKGSFSTLEIQRTEQGDSAMYLCVGLAGGFDTGELFFGEGSRLTVL.

CDR3 sequence (DNA): TGTGCCAGCAGTACAGAACAGGGGGCACACTATGGCTACACCTTC. Amino acid sequence: CASSTEQGAHYGYTF. V and J are TRBV5-4 and TRBJ1-2, with 9 bases identical to TRBD1. This CDR3 spans 15 amino acids. Per germline, CDR1 SGHNT and CDR2 YYREEE (reference sequence). With 5 bases clipped from V and 3 bases from J, the junction kept 8 bases outside the gene matches.

The rearrangement uses TRBV12-3 or TRBV12-4 and TRBJ2-7, with 7 bases fitting TRBD2. V was clipped by 3 bases and J by 3 bases; unmatched bases: 2. The CDR3 spans 13 residues. CDR3 loop: CASSLGEGYEQYF. CDR3 nucleotide sequence: TGTGCCAGCAGTTTGGGGGAGGGCTACGAGCAGTACTTC.

Note on this clone: One junction end does not reproduce the germline sequence, and a read error may be involved. This rearrangement joins TRBV7-8 to TRBJ2-7; 9 bases map to TRBD2. There are 16 residues in the CDR3. Germline V lookup: CDR1 SGHVS, CDR2 FQNEAQ. DNA for the CDR3: TGTGCCAGCAGCGCCCAGGCGAGAGCGGGGGGCTTCCCTCCATTCTTC. Its protein product is CASSAQARAGGFPPFF. The full variable domain, its missing parts supplied by reference TRBV7-8 and TRBJ2-7, is GAGVSQSPRYKVAKRGQDVALRCDPISGHVSLFWYQQALGQGPEFLTYFQNEAQLDKSGLPSDRFFAERPEGSVSTLKIQRTQQEDSAVYLCASSAQARAGGFPPFFGPGTRLTVT.

The CDR3 spells CATSDFLNTEAFF. CDR3 DNA: TGTGCCACCAGTGATTTCTTGAACACTGAAGCTTTCTTT. The chain recombines TRBV24-1 with TRBJ1-1; no definite D call. Germline values: CDR1 KGHDR, CDR2 SFDVKD. The CDR3 is 13 amino acids. V lost 1 base to trimming and J lost 0 bases, with 2 bases between them.

For this clone: The junction departs from germline at one end; a sequencing error may be responsible. The rearrangement uses TRBV12-3 or TRBV12-4 and TRBJ2-2; the match to TRBD2 covers 9 bases. The CDR3 covers 13 residues. CDR3 sequence (DNA): TGTGCCAGCAGTCTAGCGGGGTCCGGGGAGCTGTTTTTT. This translates into CASSLAGSGELFF.

The chain employs TRBV4-1 and TRBJ2-7; 9 nucleotides align to TRBD1. Germline CDR1 reads MGHRA; CDR2 reads YSYEKL. The CDR3 has 16 residues. The junction had 9 bases not matched to a gene; V was cut back by 3 bases and J by 3 bases. DNA for the CDR3: TGCGCCAGCAGCCATGCCCGGGACAGGGATATCTACGAGCAGTACTTC. As protein: CASSHARDRDIYEQYF.

This chain uses TRBV6-5 with TRBJ2-7; D is perhaps TRBD1 (5 bases). The CDR3 runs 15 residues. The V gene lost 0 bases and the J gene lost 6 bases, with 15 bases spanning the gap. In germline, CDR1 is MNHEY, CDR2 SVGAGI. The CDR3: CASSYSSTREREQYF. The DNA of the CDR3 is TGTGCCAGCAGTTACTCCAGTACCAGGGAACGCGAGCAGTACTTC.

This clone has just one count. The V call is TRBV28, the J call TRBJ2-1; the D call may be TRBD1 or TRBD2 (5 bases each). Germline V gives CDR1 MDHEN, CDR2 SYDVKM. Trimming removed 7 bases at V and 13 bases at J, with 20 bases between. The length of the CDR3 is 13 residues. CDR3 amino acids: CASISGAPKEQFF. As DNA, the CDR3 is TGTGCCAGCATTTCCGGGGCCCCGAAGGAACAGTTCTTC. Filled out from reference TRBV28 and TRBJ2-1, the complete variable domain reads DVKVTQSSRYLVKRTGEKVFLECVQDMDHENMFWYRQDPGLGLRLIYFSYDVKMKEKGDIPEGYSVSREKKERFSLILESASTNQTSMYLCASISGAPKEQFFGPGTRLTVL.

The chain recombines TRBV7-9 with TRBJ2-5, with TRBD1 matching over 7 bases. CDR1 and CDR2 (germline): SEHNR, FQNEAQ (reference sequence). The CDR3 has 15 amino acids. V was clipped by 6 bases and J by 1 base; unmatched bases: 8. As DNA, the CDR3 is TGTGCCAGCAGTCCGTTGACAGGGATCCAAGAGACCCAGTACTTC. Amino acids: CASSPLTGIQETQYF.

The J gene is TRBJ2-1, the V gene TRBV14, with a weak D call TRBD1 (6 bases). V lost 5 bases and J 10 bases, leaving 9 bases between the germline ends. Germline CDR1 is SGHDN and CDR2 is FVKESK. CDR3 length: 11 residues. The CDR3 here is CASSLGTEQFF. In nucleotides, the CDR3 is TGTGCCAGCAGCTTAGGGACAGAGCAGTTCTTC.

The chain links TRBV2 to TRBJ2-1; D is perhaps TRBD2 (7 bases). Germline lookup yields CDR1 SNHLY and CDR2 FYNNEI. The CDR3 covers 14 residues. V was pared by 9 bases and J by 4 bases, with 16 bases between. The chain's CDR3 is CASSAGEGYNEQFF. Here the CDR3 DNA reads TGTGCCAGTTCAGCAGGGGAGGGATACAATGAGCAGTTCTTC.

The V and J genes are TRBV10-3 and TRBJ1-2, with D perhaps matching TRBD1 (6 bases). The CDR3 totals 16 residues. Germline CDR1 ENHRY, CDR2 SYGVKD. V lost 2 bases and J lost 0, with 13 bases in between. The CDR3 sequence: CAISEGGGRANYGYTF. DNA of the CDR3: TGTGCCATCAGTGAGGGAGGGGGGAGAGCTAACTATGGCTACACCTTC.

The chain has TRBV23-1 and TRBJ2-5; 7 nucleotides align to TRBD1. TRBV23-1 is placed among ORFs of uncertain function. This CDR3 is 16 amino acids long. With V trimmed by 2 bases and J by 1 base, 7 bases remained unmatched. The CDR3 is CASSQKPRGSQETQYF. As DNA, the CDR3 is TGCGCCAGCAGTCAAAAGCCCAGGGGGTCCCAAGAGACCCAGTACTTC.

V usage is TRBV2 and J usage is TRBJ2-5; D not certain. The V gene's germline CDR1 is SNHLY and CDR2 FYNNEI. The CDR3 extends over 13 amino acids. Trimming pared 3 bases from V and 3 bases from J, leaving 8 bases between. The chain's CDR3 is CASSELAEETQYF. The DNA of the CDR3 is TGTGCCAGCAGTGAGCTGGCCGAAGAGACCCAGTACTTC.

The chain carries TRBV30 and TRBJ2-5; the D gene is possibly TRBD1 (6 bases). Germline CDR1 is GTSNPN and CDR2 is SVGIG (reference sequence). Trimming stripped 5 bases from V and 5 bases from J, with 18 bases between. The CDR3 is 14 residues long. The CDR3 nucleotides read TGTGCCTGGGGTGGGGGCAGGGCAGCGGAGACCCAGTACTTC. The encoded protein is CAWGGGRAAETQYF.

This clone has more than one count but fewer than ten. The chain joins TRBV3-1 (or the pseudogene TRBV3-2) to TRBJ1-2, with D possibly TRBD1 on 6 matching bases. The germline V and J ends were trimmed by 0 bases and 4 bases, with 15 bases remaining between them. This CDR3 has 16 residues. The germline V gene encodes CDR1 LGHDT and CDR2 YNNKEL (reference sequence). CDR3 coding DNA: TGTGCCAGCAGCCAAGAAGGGGTAGGGGGGATCTATGGCTACACCTTC. Encoded protein: CASSQEGVGGIYGYTF.

V is TRBV7-2 and J is TRBJ2-7, with D perhaps assigned TRBD1 or TRBD2 (7 bases each). V was shortened by 4 bases and J by 2 bases, with 15 bases between the two germline ends. Looked up from germline, CDR1 is SGHTA and CDR2 is FQGNSA. This CDR3 is built from 15 residues. In DNA, the CDR3 is TGTGCCAGCAGCTCGGGGGGTACAGGGGCCTACGAGCAGTACTTC. Translation gives CASSSGGTGAYEQYF.

V is TRBV28 and J is TRBJ2-5; no definite D call. The length of the CDR3 is 11 residues. Between the trimmed V and J ends, which lost 2 bases and 5 bases, there was a span of 3 bases. Per the germline V gene, CDR1 is MDHEN and CDR2 is SYDVKM. The CDR3 DNA reads as TGTGCCAGCAGTTTAGGGGAGACCCAGTACTTC. Translation gives CASSLGETQYF. Using reference TRBV28 and TRBJ2-5 for the parts outside the CDR3, the full variable domain is DVKVTQSSRYLVKRTGEKVFLECVQDMDHENMFWYRQDPGLGLRLIYFSYDVKMKEKGDIPEGYSVSREKKERFSLILESASTNQTSMYLCASSLGETQYFGPGTRLLVL.

The V and J genes are TRBV5-1 and TRBJ1-1; D unclear. V gave up 1 base and J gave up 1 base, with 5 bases separating them. Germline V gene sequence: CDR1 SGHRS, CDR2 YFSETQ. The CDR3 runs to 13 residues. CDR3 residues: CASSLSWNTEAFF. CDR3 in DNA: TGCGCCAGCAGCTTGTCATGGAACACTGAAGCTTTCTTT.